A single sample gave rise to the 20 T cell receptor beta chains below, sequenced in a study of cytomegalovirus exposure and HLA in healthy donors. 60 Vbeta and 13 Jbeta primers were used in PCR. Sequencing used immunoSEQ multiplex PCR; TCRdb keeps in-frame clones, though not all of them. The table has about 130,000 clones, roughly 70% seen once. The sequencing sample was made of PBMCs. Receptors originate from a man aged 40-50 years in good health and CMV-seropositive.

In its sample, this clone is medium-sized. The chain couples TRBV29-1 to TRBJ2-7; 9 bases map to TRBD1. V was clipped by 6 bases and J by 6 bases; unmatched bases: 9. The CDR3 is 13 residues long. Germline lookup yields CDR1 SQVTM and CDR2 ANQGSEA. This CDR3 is CSVKPGQGAEQYF. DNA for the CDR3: TGCAGCGTAAAACCGGGACAGGGTGCCGAGCAGTACTTC.

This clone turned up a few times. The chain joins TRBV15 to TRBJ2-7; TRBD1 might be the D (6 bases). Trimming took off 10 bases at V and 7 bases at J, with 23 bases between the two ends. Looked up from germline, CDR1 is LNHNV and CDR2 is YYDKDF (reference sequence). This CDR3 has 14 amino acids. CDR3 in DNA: TGTGCCAGCGAACCAGGCAGGGGCTCAGGGGAGCAGTACTTC. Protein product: CASEPGRGSGEQYF.

CDR3 protein: CASSPRTGVFYNEQFF. DNA for the CDR3: TGTGCCAGCAGCCCCCGGACAGGGGTTTTCTACAATGAGCAGTTCTTC. The rearrangement uses TRBV14 and TRBJ2-1; 9 bases map to TRBD1. CDR1 is SGHDN, CDR2 FVKESK, per germline. CDR3 size: 16 residues. V gave up 4 bases and J gave up 3 bases; unmatched junction bases: 7.

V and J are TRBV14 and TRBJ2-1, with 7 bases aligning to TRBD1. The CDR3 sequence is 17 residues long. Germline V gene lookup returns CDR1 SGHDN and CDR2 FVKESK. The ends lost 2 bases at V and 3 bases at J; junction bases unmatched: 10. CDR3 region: CASSQPTGAVLYNEQFF. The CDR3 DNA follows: TGTGCCAGCAGCCAACCCACAGGGGCGGTCCTCTACAATGAGCAGTTCTTC.

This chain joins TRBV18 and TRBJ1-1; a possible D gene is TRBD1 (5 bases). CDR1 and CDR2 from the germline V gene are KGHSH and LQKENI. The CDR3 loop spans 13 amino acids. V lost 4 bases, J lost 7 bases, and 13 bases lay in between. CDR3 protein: CASSLGQVIEAFF. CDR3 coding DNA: TGTGCCAGCTCACTCGGACAAGTGATTGAAGCTTTCTTT.

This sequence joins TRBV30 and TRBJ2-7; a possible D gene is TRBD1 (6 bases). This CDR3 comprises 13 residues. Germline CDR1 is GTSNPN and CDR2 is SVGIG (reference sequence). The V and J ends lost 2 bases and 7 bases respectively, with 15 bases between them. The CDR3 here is CAWSFTGLGEQYF. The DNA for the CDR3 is TGTGCCTGGAGTTTTACAGGGTTGGGGGAGCAGTACTTC.

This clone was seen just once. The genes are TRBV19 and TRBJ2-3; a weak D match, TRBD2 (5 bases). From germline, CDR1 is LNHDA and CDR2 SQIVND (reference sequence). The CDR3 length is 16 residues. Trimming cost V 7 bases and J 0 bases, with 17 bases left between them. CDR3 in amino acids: CASTAGRMGSTDTQYF. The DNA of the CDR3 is TGTGCCAGTACCGCGGGCAGGATGGGTAGCACAGATACGCAGTATTTT.

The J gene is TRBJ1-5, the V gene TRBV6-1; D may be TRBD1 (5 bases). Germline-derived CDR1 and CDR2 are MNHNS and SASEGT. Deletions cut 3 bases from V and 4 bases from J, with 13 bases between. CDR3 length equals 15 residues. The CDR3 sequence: CASSDQGMVNQPQHF. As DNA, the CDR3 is TGTGCCAGCAGTGACCAGGGAATGGTAAATCAGCCCCAGCATTTT.

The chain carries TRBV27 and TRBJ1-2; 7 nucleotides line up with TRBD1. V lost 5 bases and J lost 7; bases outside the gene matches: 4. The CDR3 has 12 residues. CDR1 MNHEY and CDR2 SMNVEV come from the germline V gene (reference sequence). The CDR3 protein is CASSTGQLGYTF. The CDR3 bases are TGTGCCAGCAGTACGGGACAGCTTGGCTACACCTTC.

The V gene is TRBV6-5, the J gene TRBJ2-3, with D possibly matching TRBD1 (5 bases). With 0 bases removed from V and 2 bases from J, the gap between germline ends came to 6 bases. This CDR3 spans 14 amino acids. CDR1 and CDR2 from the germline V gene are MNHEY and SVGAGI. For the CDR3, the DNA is TGTGCCAGCAGTTACTCGGGGCCCACAGATACGCAGTATTTT. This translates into CASSYSGPTDTQYF.

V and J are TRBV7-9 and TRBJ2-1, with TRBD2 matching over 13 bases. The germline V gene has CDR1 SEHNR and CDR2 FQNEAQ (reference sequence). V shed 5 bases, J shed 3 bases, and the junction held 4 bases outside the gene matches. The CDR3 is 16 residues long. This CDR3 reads CASSRRTSGSYNEQFF. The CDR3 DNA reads TGTGCCAGCAGCCGAAGGACTAGCGGGAGCTACAATGAGCAGTTCTTC.

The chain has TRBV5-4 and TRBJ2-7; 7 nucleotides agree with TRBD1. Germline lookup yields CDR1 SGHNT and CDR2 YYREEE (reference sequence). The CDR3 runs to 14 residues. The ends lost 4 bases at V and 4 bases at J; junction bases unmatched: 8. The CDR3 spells CASSAYRGSYEQYF. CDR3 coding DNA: TGTGCCAGCAGCGCCTACAGGGGTAGTTACGAGCAGTACTTC.

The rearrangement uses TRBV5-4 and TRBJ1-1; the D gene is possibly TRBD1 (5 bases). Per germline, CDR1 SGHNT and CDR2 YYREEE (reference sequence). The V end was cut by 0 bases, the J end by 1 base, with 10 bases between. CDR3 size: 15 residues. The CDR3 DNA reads TGTGCCAGCAGCTTGGCTAAAACAGGGAACACTGAAGCTTTCTTT. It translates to CASSLAKTGNTEAFF.

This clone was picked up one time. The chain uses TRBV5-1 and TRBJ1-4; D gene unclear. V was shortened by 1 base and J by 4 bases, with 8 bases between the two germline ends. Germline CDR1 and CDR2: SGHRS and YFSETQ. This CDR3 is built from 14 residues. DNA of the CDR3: TGCGCCAGCAGCTTGAAACAGAATAATGAAAAACTGTTTTTT. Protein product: CASSLKQNNEKLFF.

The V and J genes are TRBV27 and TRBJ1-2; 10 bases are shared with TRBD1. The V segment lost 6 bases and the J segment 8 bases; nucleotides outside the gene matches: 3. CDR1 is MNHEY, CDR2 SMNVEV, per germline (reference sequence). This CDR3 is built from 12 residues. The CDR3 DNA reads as TGTGCCAGCAGGACAGGGGGCGCGGGCTACACCTTC. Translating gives CASRTGGAGYTF.

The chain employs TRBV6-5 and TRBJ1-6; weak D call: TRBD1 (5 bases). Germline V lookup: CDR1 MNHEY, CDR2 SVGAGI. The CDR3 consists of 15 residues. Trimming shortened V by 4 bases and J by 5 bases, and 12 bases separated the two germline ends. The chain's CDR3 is CASSSQTDNNSPLHF. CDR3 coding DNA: TGTGCCAGCAGTTCCCAGACAGATAATAATTCACCCCTCCACTTT.

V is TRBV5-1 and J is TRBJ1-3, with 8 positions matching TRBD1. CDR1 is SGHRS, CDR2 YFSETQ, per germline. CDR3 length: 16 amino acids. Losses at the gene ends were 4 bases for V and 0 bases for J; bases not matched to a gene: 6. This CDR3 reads CASSLTGTGSGNTIYF. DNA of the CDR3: TGCGCCAGCAGCCTAACCGGGACAGGCTCTGGAAACACCATATATTTT.

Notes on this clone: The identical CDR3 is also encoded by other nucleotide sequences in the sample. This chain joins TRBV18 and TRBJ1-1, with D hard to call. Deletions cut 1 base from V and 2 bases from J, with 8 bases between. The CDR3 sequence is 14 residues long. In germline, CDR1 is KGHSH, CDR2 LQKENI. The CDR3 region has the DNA TGTGCCAGCTCACCACAAGGAGTAAACACTGAAGCTTTCTTT. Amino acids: CASSPQGVNTEAFF.

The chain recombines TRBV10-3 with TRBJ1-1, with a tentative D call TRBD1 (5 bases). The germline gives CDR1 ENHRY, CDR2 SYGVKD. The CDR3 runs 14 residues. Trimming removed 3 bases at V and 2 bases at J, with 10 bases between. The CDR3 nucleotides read TGTGCCATCAGTGACCGGGGGAGCAACACTGAAGCTTTCTTT. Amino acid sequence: CAISDRGSNTEAFF.

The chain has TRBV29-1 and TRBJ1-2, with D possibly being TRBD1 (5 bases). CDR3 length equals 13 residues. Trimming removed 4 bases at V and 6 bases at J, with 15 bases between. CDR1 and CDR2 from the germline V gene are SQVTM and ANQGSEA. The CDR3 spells CSVGAGGADGYTF. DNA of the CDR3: TGCAGCGTTGGGGCGGGAGGGGCGGATGGCTACACCTTC.